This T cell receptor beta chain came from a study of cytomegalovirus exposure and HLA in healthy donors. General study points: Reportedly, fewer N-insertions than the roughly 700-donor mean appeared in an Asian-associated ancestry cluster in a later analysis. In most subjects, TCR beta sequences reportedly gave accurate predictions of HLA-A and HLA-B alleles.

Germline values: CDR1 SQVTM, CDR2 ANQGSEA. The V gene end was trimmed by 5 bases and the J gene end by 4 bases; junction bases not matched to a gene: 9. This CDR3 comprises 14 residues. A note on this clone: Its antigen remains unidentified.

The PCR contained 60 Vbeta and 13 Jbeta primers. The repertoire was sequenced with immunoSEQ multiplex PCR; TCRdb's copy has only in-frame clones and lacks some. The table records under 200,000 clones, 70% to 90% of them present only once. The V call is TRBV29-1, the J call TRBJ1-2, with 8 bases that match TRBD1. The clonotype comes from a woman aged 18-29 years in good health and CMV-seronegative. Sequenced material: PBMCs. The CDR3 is CSVRSRDRRYGYTF. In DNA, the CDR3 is TGCAGCGTTAGGAGCCGGGACAGGCGCTATGGCTACACCTTC. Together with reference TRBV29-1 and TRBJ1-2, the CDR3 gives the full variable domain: SAVISQKPSRDICQRGTSLTIQCQVDSQVTMMFWYRQQPGQSLTLIATANQGSEATYESGFVIDKFPISRPNLTFSTLTVSNMSPEDSSIYLCSVRSRDRRYGYTFGSGTRLTVV.